This T cell receptor beta chain originates from a study of blood T cell repertoires in COVID-19. Study information: PBMCs, B-cell-depleted T cells, or T cells were the source of the cDNA or gDNA that made up the material.

J lost 3 bases, V lost 7 bases, and 6 bases had no gene match. CDR1 and CDR2 from the germline V gene are LNHDA and SQIVND (reference sequence). CDR3 length: 16 residues. Per the original methods: The assay estimated nucleated cells by amplifying reference gene primers. Data came from immunoSEQ multiplex PCR; TCRdb stores just in-frame clones and leaves some out. V, J and clone size reflect that table, while D and trimming were determined from the DNA. The table shows 150,000 to 200,000 clones, with roughly 90% occurring only once. The chain links TRBV19 to TRBJ2-6; the match to TRBD1 covers 10 bases. The sequence derives from a man aged 55 to 69 with active or convalescent COVID-19. Sequenced material: peripheral blood. The CDR3 region is CASNRDRGYGANVLTF. CDR3 sequence (DNA): TGTGCCAGTAACCGGGACAGGGGCTATGGGGCCAACGTCCTGACTTTC.